Listed below are T cell receptor beta chains from one sample, sequenced in a study of control samples from healthy donors and cancer patients. Profiling relied on immunoSEQ multiplex PCR, and the TCRdb table lists in-frame clones only, not all of them. The data contain about 160,000 clones, about 90% of them singletons. Material for sequencing was blood. The receptor source for this set is a man younger than 45 in good health. Both conserved end residues are part of each CDR3. The D gene is left open where the match is weak. For some rows the clone size is stated as once, few or many, or as a class when expanded; others skip it.

>TRBJ2-7|TRBD2|TRBV7-2|NA
TGTGCCAGCAACCTAGGACTAGCGGGCTCCTACGAGCAGTACTTC
CASNLGLAGSYEQYF
>TRBJ1-1|NA|TRBV5-8|NA
TGTGCCAGCAGCTTAGGAAGGGGAGGTTTGGAAACTGAAGCTTTCTTT
CASSLGRGGLETEAFF
>TRBJ1-4|NA|TRBV3-1/TRBV3-2|NA
TGTGCCAGCAGCCAAGGAGAGACAGGAGAAAAACTGTTTTTT
CASSQGETGEKLFF
>TRBJ1-6|NA|TRBV19|NA
TGTGCCAGTTCGGGAGCCTATAATTCACCCCTCCACTTT
CASSGAYNSPLHF
>TRBJ1-5|NA|TRBV2|NA
TGTGCCAGCAGAAGGAGGGCAGGGGACAGCAATCAGCCCCAGCATTTT
CASRRRAGDSNQPQHF
>TRBJ2-1|NA|TRBV27|NA
TGTGCCAGCAGTTTAGGGTTGTCCTACAATGAGCAGTTCTTC
CASSLGLSYNEQFF
>TRBJ1-5|NA|TRBV6-4|NA
TGTGCCAGCAGTGACGAGGGCAATCAGCCCCAGCATTTT
CASSDEGNQPQHF
>TRBJ1-5|NA|TRBV19|NA
TGTGCCAGTAGTATAGAGCTGCCTTATCAGCCCCAGCATTTT
CASSIELPYQPQHF
>TRBJ2-1|TRBD2|TRBV20-1|NA
TGCAGTGCTAGCGGGAGGTACGAGCAGTTCTTC
CSASGRYEQFF
>TRBJ2-1|TRBD2|TRBV6-5|NA
TGTGCCAGCAGTCTCCGGGAGGGCTCCTACAATGAGCAGTTCTTC
CASSLREGSYNEQFF
>TRBJ1-2|NA|TRBV3-1/TRBV3-2|few
TGTGCCAGCAGCCACAGGGACTTTTACTATGGCTACACCTTC
CASSHRDFYYGYTF
>TRBJ1-5|NA|TRBV19|NA
TGTGCCAGTAGTCGGGACCCGGGGGGCAATCAGCCCCAGCATTTT
CASSRDPGGNQPQHF
>TRBJ2-3|TRBD2|TRBV7-9|NA
TGTGCCAGCAGCTTCCGCGGGGGATTCACAGATACGCAGTATTTT
CASSFRGGFTDTQYF
>TRBJ2-5|TRBD2|TRBV18|few
TGTGCCAGCTCACCCCAGCGGGGGGAGACCCAGTACTTC
CASSPQRGETQYF
>TRBJ2-1|NA|TRBV7-9|few
TGTGCCAGCAGCCCCAGGGAGCAGTTCTTC
CASSPREQFF
>TRBJ2-1|TRBD2|TRBV19|NA
TGTGCCAGTAGTATAATGGCGGGAGAGATCTACAATGAGCAGTTCTTC
CASSIMAGEIYNEQFF
>TRBJ2-7|NA|TRBV28|NA
TGTGCCAGCAGTGGGCGGGACAGCTCCTACGAGCAGTACTTC
CASSGRDSSYEQYF
>TRBJ2-1|NA|TRBV5-1|NA
TGCGCCAGCAGCTTGGAGGTGGTGGAGTTGGGGGGCAATGAGCAGTTCTTC
CASSLEVVELGGNEQFF
>TRBJ2-2|NA|TRBV5-6|NA
TGTGCCAGCGTCCCAGGAGGTGTTGATCGCACCGGGGAGCTGTTTTTT
CASVPGGVDRTGELFF
>TRBJ2-1|TRBD2|TRBV4-1|NA
TGCGCCAGCAGCCAAGACGTTAGCGGGACGGCTGAGCAGTTCTTC
CASSQDVSGTAEQFF
>TRBJ2-3|TRBD2|TRBV5-6|NA
TGTGCCAGCAGCCCCGACGGGCCGGGAGGGGCGGATACGCAGTATTTT
CASSPDGPGGADTQYF
>TRBJ2-1|TRBD2|TRBV6-5|NA
TGTGCCAGCAAGATAGCGGGAGGGGGTGAGCAGTTCTTC
CASKIAGGGEQFF
>TRBJ2-7|TRBD2|TRBV7-3|NA
TGTGCCAGCAGCTTGGGAGCGGGAGAGGGCTACGAGCAGTACTTC
CASSLGAGEGYEQYF
>TRBJ1-1|NA|TRBV19|NA
TGTGCCAGTAGTGTGTACAGGGCCACTGAAGCTTTCTTT
CASSVYRATEAFF
>TRBJ2-5|TRBD2|TRBV5-6|NA
TGTGCCAGCAGCTTGGGGAATAGCGGGGGCGAGACCCAGTACTTC
CASSLGNSGGETQYF
>TRBJ1-3|TRBD1|TRBV5-4|NA
TGTGCCAGCAGCCCGGGACAGAGGGGGGGAAACACCATATATTTT
CASSPGQRGGNTIYF
>TRBJ1-2|NA|TRBV19|NA
TGTGCCAGTAGTCCGGACACTAACTATGGCTACACCTTC
CASSPDTNYGYTF
>TRBJ2-5|NA|TRBV27|NA
TGTGCCAGCAGTTTATCTGCCCAAGAGACCCAGTACTTC
CASSLSAQETQYF
>TRBJ1-1|NA|TRBV19|NA
TGTGCCAGTAGTATAACGGGAAGGCTGAACACTGAAGCTTTCTTT
CASSITGRLNTEAFF
>TRBJ1-4|TRBD1|TRBV19|NA
TGTGCCAGTCAAAGTGGGACAGTTAATGAAAAACTGTTTTTT
CASQSGTVNEKLFF
>TRBJ1-5|NA|TRBV5-5|NA
TGTGCCAGCAGCTCAAAGGTAGGGGGAGGGAATCAGCCCCAGCATTTT
CASSSKVGGGNQPQHF
>TRBJ2-2|NA|TRBV6-4|NA
TGTGCCAGCAGTGACTCGAATGGGGTCGGGGAGCTGTTTTTT
CASSDSNGVGELFF
>TRBJ2-7|NA|TRBV7-2|NA
TGTGCCAGCAGCTTAACGGGACAAGGGTTCTCCTACGAGCAGTACTTC
CASSLTGQGFSYEQYF
>TRBJ2-1|TRBD2|TRBV6-2/TRBV6-3|NA
TGTGCCAGCAGTTACTTAGGACTAGCGGCCTCCAATGAGCAGTTCTTC
CASSYLGLAASNEQFF
>TRBJ1-2|NA|TRBV7-9|NA
TGTGCAGCAGCTTGTGTCTCTACCTATGGCTACACCTTC
CAAACVSTYGYTF
>TRBJ1-4|NA|TRBV19|NA
TGTGCCAGTTTTGCCTCGTCCGGGACACCTGCAACTAATGAAAAACTGTTTTTT
CASFASSGTPATNEKLFF
>TRBJ2-1|TRBD2|TRBV30|NA
TGTGCCTGGAGTGGCGGTAGCGGGAGGGCCTATGAGCAGTTCTTC
CAWSGGSGRAYEQFF
>TRBJ1-2|TRBD1|TRBV19|NA
TGTGCCAGTAGTATTCCATGGAGGATGGACAGGAGGATCGGCTACACCTTC
CASSIPWRMDRRIGYTF
>TRBJ1-2|TRBD1|TRBV5-1|once
TGCGCCAGCAGCTTGGAGGACAGGGGCCGCGGCTACACCTTC
CASSLEDRGRGYTF
>TRBJ2-5|TRBD1|TRBV11-2|NA
TGTGCCAGCAGCCCACAGGGGCAAGAGACCCAGTACTTC
CASSPQGQETQYF
>TRBJ2-2|TRBD1|TRBV4-2|NA
TGTGCCAGCAGCCAAAGACAGGGGGAGGAGCTGTTTTTT
CASSQRQGEELFF
>TRBJ1-5|TRBD1|TRBV30|NA
TGTGCCTGGACAAGTTCCCCGAGGGGGCGGAATCAGCCCCAGCATTTT
CAWTSSPRGRNQPQHF
>TRBJ2-7|TRBD1|TRBV4-1|NA
TGCGCCAGCAGCGGACAGGGTGGGGGCGAGCAGTACTTC
CASSGQGGGEQYF
>TRBJ2-3|NA|TRBV7-9|NA
TGTGCCAGCAGCTTAAATTCAGATACGCAGTATTTT
CASSLNSDTQYF
>TRBJ2-2|TRBD1|TRBV27|NA
TGTGCCAGCTCCCGACAGGGATCCACCGGGGAGCTGTTTTTT
CASSRQGSTGELFF
>TRBJ1-2|TRBD1|TRBV5-1|NA
TGCGCCAGCAGCTCTCTCACAGGGGACGGCTACACCTTC
CASSSLTGDGYTF
>TRBJ2-2|TRBD1|TRBV4-1|NA
TGCGCCAGCAGCCAGACAGGGACCGGGGAGCTGTTTTTT
CASSQTGTGELFF
>TRBJ2-7|TRBD2|TRBV13|few
TGTGCCAGCAGCCCCACGCTACTAGCGGGAGTATTTAGGTCCTACGAGCAGTACTTC
CASSPTLLAGVFRSYEQYF
>TRBJ1-2|NA|TRBV7-3|NA
TGTGCCAGCAGCTTGGACGGGGGGTATGGCTACACCTTC
CASSLDGGYGYTF